Included here is one T cell receptor beta chain sequence, with context. Its antigen is still unknown. The sample comes from a study of cytomegalovirus exposure and HLA in healthy donors. Study at large: Early on, a data release was issued that held 80 million or so unique TCRs from HLA-typed donors.

PCR involved 60 Vbeta and 13 Jbeta primers. Produced via immunoSEQ multiplex PCR; TCRdb's table is partial and in-frame only. Of about 100,000 clones in the sample, roughly 82% are singletons; the top ten hold approximately 2.5%. Study results and caveats: A likely sequencing artifact accounted for one observed cluster of highly shared sequence variants. A later analysis linked some 18,000 TCR beta sequences to HLA alleles at 0.05 false discovery rate. For most TCR beta V segments, an earlier analysis put the productive rate at about 87% or about 30% of the time.

CDR1 is SGHTA and CDR2 is FQGTGA in the germline V gene. The CDR3 sequence is 13 residues long. The trim removed 4 bases at V and 6 bases at J, leaving 6 bases unmatched. Sequenced material: PBMCs. This clonotype originated in a man aged 30-40 years in good health and CMV-seropositive. V and J are TRBV7-3 and TRBJ2-7; 7 bases match TRBD2. CDR3 sequence: CASSWGGASEQYF. CDR3 in DNA: TGTGCCAGCAGCTGGGGGGGTGCGTCCGAGCAGTACTTC. The full variable domain, completed using reference TRBV7-3 and TRBJ2-7, is GAGVSQTPSNKVTEKGKYVELRCDPISGHTALYWYRQSLGQGPEFLIYFQGTGAADDSGLPNDRFFAVRPEGSVSTLKIQRTERGDSAVYLCASSWGGASEQYFGPGTRLTVT.